This is a list of T cell receptor beta chains from one sample in a study of neurological immune-mediated disorders. TCRdb itself ran the 5' RACE reads through MiXCR, one entry per CDR3 protein. The sample holds tens of thousands of distinct CDR3 sequences, about 16% seen once. Source material: CD4+ T cells from blood. The receptors were gathered from a female donor with HTLV-1-associated myelopathy (HAM/TSP). Each CDR3 is given with its conserved first and last residue. Each record gives: J gene, D gene, V gene, clone size, CDR3 protein, CDR3 DNA. D genes are given only for firm matches. The size entry is marked missing in some rows and otherwise reads once, few, many or a size class.

TRBJ2-3 - TRBV30 many CAWRVFGSTDTQYF TGTGCCTGGAGGGTCTTCGGTAGCACAGATACGCAGTATTTT
TRBJ1-1 TRBD1 TRBV5-1 many CASSLGQGNEAFF TGCGCCAGCAGCTTGGGACAGGGAAACGAAGCTTTCTTT
TRBJ2-5 TRBD2 TRBV5-1 - CASSLSSGGQETQYF TGCGCCAGCAGCTTATCCAGCGGGGGCCAAGAGACCCAGTACTTC
TRBJ2-6 - TRBV18 many CASSPDLSGANVLTF TGTGCCAGCTCACCGGATCTCTCTGGGGCCAACGTCCTGACTTTC
TRBJ1-2 TRBD1 TRBV5-1 many CASSPGTGVDWAF TGCGCCAGCAGCCCCGGGACAGGGGTCGACTGGGCCTTC
TRBJ2-1 TRBD2 TRBV20-1 many CSAQRTSGNNEQFF TGCAGTGCGCAGCGGACTAGCGGAAACAATGAGCAGTTCTTC
TRBJ2-5 - TRBV20-1 many CSARGGVRGRETQYF TGCAGTGCTAGAGGGGGGGTCAGGGGTAGGGAGACCCAGTACTTC
TRBJ2-7 TRBD2 TRBV5-1 many CASKGLAGEQYF TGCGCCAGCAAAGGACTAGCTGGCGAGCAGTACTTC
TRBJ2-5 TRBD2 TRBV25-1 many CASTGLAGETQYF TGTGCCAGCACCGGACTAGCGGGAGAGACCCAGTACTTC
TRBJ2-4 - TRBV20-1 many CSARPTGATKNIQYF TGCAGTGCTAGACCTACCGGGGCCACTAAAAACATTCAGTACTTC
TRBJ2-3 - TRBV5-1 many CASSLGLVADTQYF TGCGCCAGCAGCTTGGGCTTGGTCGCAGATACGCAGTATTTT
TRBJ2-5 - TRBV7-6 many CASSPGFPGTHNGETQYF TGTGCCAGCAGCCCAGGCTTTCCCGGGACGCATAATGGGGAGACCCAGTACTTC
TRBJ2-6 TRBD1 TRBV20-1 many CSALGARGNSGANVLTF TGCAGTGCCCTAGGGGCCAGGGGGAACTCTGGGGCCAACGTCCTGACTTTC
TRBJ2-1 TRBD2 TRBV7-8 many CASSLSGRTYNEQFF TGTGCCAGCAGCTTGAGCGGGAGGACCTACAATGAGCAGTTCTTC
TRBJ2-3 TRBD1 TRBV11-1 many CASSTVGQGSFDADTQYF TGTGCCAGCAGCACCGTGGGACAGGGTTCGTTCGACGCAGATACGCAGTATTTT
TRBJ1-5 TRBD1 TRBV5-1 many CASSSSTGEPQHF TGCGCCAGCAGCTCCTCCACAGGGGAGCCCCAGCATTTT
TRBJ2-2 TRBD2 TRBV5-1 many CASSLLAGTNTGELFF TGCGCCAGCAGTTTACTAGCGGGGACGAACACCGGGGAGCTGTTTTTT
TRBJ2-3 - TRBV20-1 many CSAPGTPTTDTQYF TGCAGTGCTCCGGGGACACCCACCACAGATACGCAGTATTTT
TRBJ1-1 - TRBV20-1 many CSARSQRNTEAFF TGCAGTGCTAGGTCGCAGAGGAACACTGAAGCTTTCTTT
TRBJ2-3 - TRBV6-2/TRBV6-3 many CASTNGFRSPSRLAGDTQYF TGTGCCAGCACCAATGGATTCAGGAGCCCTTCGAGACTCGCGGGAGATACGCAGTATTTT
TRBJ2-3 TRBD2 TRBV20-1 medium-sized CSATSGGISTDTQYF TGCAGTGCTACCAGCGGGGGGATCAGCACAGATACGCAGTATTTT
TRBJ1-1 TRBD1 TRBV20-1 many CSARLEGGGTEAFF TGCAGTGCTAGATTGGAAGGGGGCGGAACTGAAGCTTTCTTT
TRBJ2-5 - TRBV28 many CASSFFRGTQYF TGTGCCAGCAGTTTCTTTCGGGGGACCCAGTACTTC
TRBJ2-3 TRBD1 TRBV7-9 many CASSFPRTGEITDTQYF TGTGCCAGCAGCTTCCCTAGGACAGGAGAAATCACAGATACGCAGTATTTT
TRBJ2-3 TRBD2 TRBV20-1 - CSAGRVTDTQYF TGCAGTGCAGGGAGGGTGACAGATACGCAGTATTTT
TRBJ1-1 TRBD1 TRBV29-1 many CSAGGGDSENTEAFF TGCAGCGCCGGGGGTGGGGACAGCGAGAACACTGAAGCTTTCTTT
TRBJ2-2 - TRBV12-3/TRBV12-4 - CASSPGSPPRKLFF TGTGCCAGCAGCCCAGGGAGCCCTCCGAGGAAGCTGTTTTTT
TRBJ2-5 - TRBV9 many CASSATNREAETQYF TGTGCCAGCAGCGCTACCAACAGGGAGGCGGAGACCCAGTACTTC
TRBJ2-1 TRBD2 TRBV4-2 many CASSLFTSGGSYNEQFF TGTGCCAGCAGCCTTTTTACTAGCGGGGGGTCCTACAATGAGCAGTTCTTC
TRBJ2-7 TRBD2 TRBV10-3 many CAISESPSGRYEQYF TGTGCCATCAGTGAGTCGCCTAGCGGGAGGTACGAGCAGTACTTC
TRBJ2-4 - TRBV29-1 many CSVEEDTVENIQYF TGCAGCGTTGAAGAGGACACCGTCGAAAACATTCAGTACTTC
TRBJ1-1 - TRBV4-2 many CASSQLGSNTEAFF TGTGCCAGCAGCCAATTAGGATCGAACACTGAAGCTTTCTTT
TRBJ2-5 - TRBV4-2 many CASSQESEETQYF TGTGCCAGCAGCCAAGAATCGGAGGAGACCCAGTACTTC
TRBJ2-7 TRBD1 TRBV5-1 - CASSLYPGTGVYEQYF TGCGCCAGCAGCTTGTACCCCGGGACAGGGGTTTACGAGCAGTACTTC
TRBJ2-1 - TRBV6-2/TRBV6-3 medium-sized CASSQGNEQFF TGTGCCAGCAGTCAGGGCAATGAGCAGTTCTTC
TRBJ1-1 - TRBV6-1 many CASTVDRFPMNTEAFF TGTGCCAGCACCGTCGACAGGTTCCCAATGAACACTGAAGCTTTCTTT
TRBJ1-1 TRBD1 TRBV6-2/TRBV6-3 many CASSYRTGGPNTEAFF TGTGCCAGCAGTTATCGGACAGGGGGCCCGAACACTGAAGCTTTCTTT
TRBJ1-1 TRBD1 TRBV7-8 many CASTPEQGQGREAFF TGTGCCAGCACCCCAGAGCAGGGACAGGGGCGGGAAGCTTTCTTT
TRBJ2-3 - TRBV5-1 many CASSSGTGLTDTQYF TGCGCCAGCAGCTCAGGGACTGGTTTAACAGATACGCAGTATTTT
TRBJ2-5 - TRBV20-1 medium-sized CSAIGNQETQYF TGCAGTGCTATTGGGAACCAAGAGACCCAGTACTTC
TRBJ2-1 - TRBV4-2 - CASSHPKYNEQFF TGTGCCAGCAGCCACCCTAAGTACAATGAGCAGTTCTTC
TRBJ1-2 - TRBV29-1 medium-sized CSVRDFNYGYTF TGCAGCGTCCGGGACTTCAACTATGGCTACACCTTC
TRBJ1-1 TRBD1 TRBV5-1 many CASSDGQGDSEAFF TGCGCCAGCAGCGACGGACAGGGGGATTCTGAAGCTTTCTTT
TRBJ2-7 - TRBV10-3 - CVISEGCRDEQYF TGTGTCATCAGTGAAGGATGTCGCGACGAGCAGTACTTC
TRBJ1-5 TRBD1 TRBV6-1 - CASSPEGQGSNQPQHF TGTGCCAGCAGCCCGGAGGGACAGGGGAGCAATCAGCCCCAGCATTTT
TRBJ2-2 - TRBV29-1 many CSAGGVTGELFF TGCAGCGCCGGCGGAGTCACCGGGGAGCTGTTTTTT
TRBJ1-2 - TRBV5-1 many CASSLTGSAGYTF TGCGCCAGCAGCTTAACAGGGAGTGCTGGCTACACCTTC
TRBJ2-1 TRBD2 TRBV10-3 many CAISPLAGAGNEQFF TGTGCCATCAGCCCCTTGGCGGGAGCTGGCAATGAGCAGTTCTTC
TRBJ2-7 - TRBV7-2 medium-sized CASSLGTASAQYF TGTGCCAGCAGCTTAGGGACGGCGTCTGCGCAGTACTTC
TRBJ2-7 TRBD1 TRBV27 - CASSQPGQGSYEQYF TGTGCCAGCAGTCAACCGGGACAGGGCTCCTACGAGCAGTACTTC
TRBJ2-2 - TRBV5-6 many CASSLGQGELFF TGTGCCAGCAGCTTGGGACAAGGAGAGCTGTTTTTT
TRBJ2-2 - TRBV30 few CAWSVLVAGTGELFF TGTGCCTGGAGTGTACTCGTGGCAGGCACCGGGGAGCTGTTTTTT
TRBJ2-3 - TRBV27 many CASSRATDTQYF TGTGCCAGCAGCCGGGCTACAGATACGCAGTATTTT
TRBJ2-5 - TRBV3-1 - CASNQVPPGEETQYF TGTGCCAGCAACCAAGTCCCACCAGGTGAAGAGACCCAGTACTTC
TRBJ2-2 - TRBV10-3 - CAISDQGPVGDLFF TGTGCCATCAGTGATCAAGGGCCCGTCGGGGATCTGTTTTTT
TRBJ2-7 - TRBV5-1 many CASSLVSDEQYF TGCGCCAGCAGCTTGGTTTCGGACGAGCAGTACTTC
TRBJ1-2 TRBD1 TRBV7-2 many CASSLAPLTGGLYTF TGTGCCAGCAGCTTAGCCCCCCTGACAGGGGGACTCTACACCTTC
TRBJ1-1 - TRBV2 many CASSDRANSEAFF TGTGCCAGCAGTGATCGGGCTAACTCTGAAGCTTTCTTT
TRBJ2-7 TRBD2 TRBV27 many CASSSNSRGLAGGSSHEQYF TGTGCCAGCAGTTCCAACTCCCGGGGACTAGCGGGGGGAAGTTCCCACGAGCAGTACTTC